This TCR beta chain was captured in a study of blood T cell repertoires in COVID-19. Germline V gene lookup returns CDR1 MNHEY and CDR2 SVGAGI. V shed 8 bases and J shed 1 base, with 11 bases lying between them. CDR3 length: 13 residues. Only one count was recorded for this clone. Original methodology: Amplifying reference gene primers gave estimates of nucleated cell counts. Clones were read by immunoSEQ multiplex PCR, and TCRdb kept only the in-frame ones, dropping some. That table is the source of V, J and clone size, and D and trimming were worked out from the DNA. The sample yields 15,000 to 20,000 clones, 70% to 90% seen once.

The material sequenced was peripheral blood. The chain carries TRBV6-5 and TRBJ1-2; possibly TRBD1 for D (6 bases). The receptor's source is a human donor in a cohort sampled during active COVID-19. DNA of the CDR3: TGTGCCAGCCGGACAGAGAATAACTATGGCTACACCTTC. Protein sequence: CASRTENNYGYTF.